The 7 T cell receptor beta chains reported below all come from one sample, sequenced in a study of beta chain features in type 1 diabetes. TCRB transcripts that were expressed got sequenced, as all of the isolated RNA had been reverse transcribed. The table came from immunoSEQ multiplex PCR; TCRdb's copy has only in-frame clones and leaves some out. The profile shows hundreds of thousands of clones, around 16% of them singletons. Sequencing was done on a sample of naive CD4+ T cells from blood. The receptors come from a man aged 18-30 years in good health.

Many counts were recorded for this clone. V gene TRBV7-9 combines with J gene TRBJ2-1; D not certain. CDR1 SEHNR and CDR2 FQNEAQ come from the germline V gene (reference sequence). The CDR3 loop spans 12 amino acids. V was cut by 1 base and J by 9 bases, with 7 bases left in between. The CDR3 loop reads CASSLDGVEQFF. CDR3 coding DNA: TGTGCCAGCAGCTTAGATGGAGTTGAGCAGTTCTTC.

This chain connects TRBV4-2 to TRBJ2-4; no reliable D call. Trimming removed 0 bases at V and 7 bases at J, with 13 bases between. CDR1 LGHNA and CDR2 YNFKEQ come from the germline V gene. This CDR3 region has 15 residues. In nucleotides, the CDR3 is TGTGCCAGCAGCCAAGATACCCCCGGTGGGAACATTCAGTACTTC. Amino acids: CASSQDTPGGNIQYF.

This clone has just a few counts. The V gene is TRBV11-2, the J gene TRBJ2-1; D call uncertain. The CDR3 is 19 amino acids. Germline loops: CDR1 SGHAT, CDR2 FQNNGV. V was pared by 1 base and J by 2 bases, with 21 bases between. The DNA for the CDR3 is TGTGCCAGCAGCTTAGCCCCCTCCCCTACGTGGGGTGCCTACAATGAGCAGTTCTTC. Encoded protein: CASSLAPSPTWGAYNEQFF.

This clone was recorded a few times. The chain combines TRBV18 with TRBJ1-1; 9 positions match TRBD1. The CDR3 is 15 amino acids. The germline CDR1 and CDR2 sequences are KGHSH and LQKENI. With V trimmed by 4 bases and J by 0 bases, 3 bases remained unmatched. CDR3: CASSLQGAVNTEAFF. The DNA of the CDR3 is TGTGCCAGCTCACTACAGGGGGCAGTGAACACTGAAGCTTTCTTT.

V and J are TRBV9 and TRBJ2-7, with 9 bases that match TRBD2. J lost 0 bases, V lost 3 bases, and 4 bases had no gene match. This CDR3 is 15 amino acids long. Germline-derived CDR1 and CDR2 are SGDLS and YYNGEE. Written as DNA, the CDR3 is TGTGCCAGCAGCGGAGGACTAGCGAGCTCCTACGAGCAGTACTTC. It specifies CASSGGLASSYEQYF.

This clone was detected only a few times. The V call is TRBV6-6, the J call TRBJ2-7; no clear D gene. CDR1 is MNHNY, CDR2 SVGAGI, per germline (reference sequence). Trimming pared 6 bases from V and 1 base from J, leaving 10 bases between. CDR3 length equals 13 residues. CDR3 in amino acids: CASSNQVSYEQYF. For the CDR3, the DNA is TGTGCCAGCAGCAATCAGGTTTCCTACGAGCAGTACTTC.

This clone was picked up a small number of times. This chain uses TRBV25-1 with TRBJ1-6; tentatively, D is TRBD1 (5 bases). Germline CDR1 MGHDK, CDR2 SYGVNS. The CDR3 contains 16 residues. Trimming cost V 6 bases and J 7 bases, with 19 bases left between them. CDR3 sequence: CASRGRDGSWNSPLHF. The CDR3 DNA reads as TGTGCCAGCAGAGGACGGGACGGATCTTGGAATTCACCCCTCCACTTT.